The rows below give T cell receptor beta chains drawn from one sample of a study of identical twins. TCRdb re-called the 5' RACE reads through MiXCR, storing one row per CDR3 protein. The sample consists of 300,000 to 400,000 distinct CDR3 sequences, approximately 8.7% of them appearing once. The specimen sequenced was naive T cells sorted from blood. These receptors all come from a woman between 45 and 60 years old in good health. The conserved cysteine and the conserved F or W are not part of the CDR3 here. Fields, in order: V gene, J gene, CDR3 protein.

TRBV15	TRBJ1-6	ATSRGRRSPLH
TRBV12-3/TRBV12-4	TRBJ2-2	ASSPLAMNTGELF
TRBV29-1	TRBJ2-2	SVTQSGVFFNTGELF
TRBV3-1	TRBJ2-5	ASSQVLQGAYQETQY
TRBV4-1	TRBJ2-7	ASSPAGTRYEQY
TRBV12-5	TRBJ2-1	ASGLPRGQYNEQF
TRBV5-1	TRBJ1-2	ASSLATGLGGYT
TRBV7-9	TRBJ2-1	ASTQGGGRNEQF
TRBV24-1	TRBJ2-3	ATSDRIFEREISTDTQY
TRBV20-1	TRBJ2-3	SARGSGIGY
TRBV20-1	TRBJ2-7	SARDQREAYYEQY
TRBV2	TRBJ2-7	ATSGYSYEQY
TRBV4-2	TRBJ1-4	ASSQENEGQGRVNEKLF
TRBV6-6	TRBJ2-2	ASSYQSTATGELF
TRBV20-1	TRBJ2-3	SAREGTLNPADTQY
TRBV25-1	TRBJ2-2	ASSDKGSGRVGELF
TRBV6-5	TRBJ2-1	ASSGVAGASYNEQF
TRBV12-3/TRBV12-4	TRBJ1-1	ATSAAEAF
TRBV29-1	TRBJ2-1	SVQGQRSGEQF
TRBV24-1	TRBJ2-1	ATSDSGPTGYNEQF
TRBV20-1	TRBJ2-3	SARSLAGGEADTQY
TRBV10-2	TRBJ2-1	ASSPDYYNEQF
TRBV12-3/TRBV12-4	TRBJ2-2	ASRPPGLNTGELF
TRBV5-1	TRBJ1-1	ASSLDGTGNTEAF
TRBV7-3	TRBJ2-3	ASSPQGPPSTDTQY
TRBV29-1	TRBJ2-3	SVEDPPRPAGVSTDTQY